A selection of T cell receptor beta chains follows, all from one sample in a study of shared clonotypes between healthy human individuals. The table came from immunoSEQ multiplex PCR; TCRdb's copy has only in-frame clones and leaves some out. The sample has some 1,900,000 clones, less than 95% seen once. What was sequenced was naive CD8+ T cells sorted from blood. The receptors were gathered from a man aged 18 to 30 in good health. Both conserved end residues are part of each CDR3. Size is stated for part of the rows, as once, few or many counts, or as a class when the clone is expanded.

TRBJ2-7 . TRBV7-9 CASSPGGSYEQYF
TRBJ2-7 . TRBV13 CASSKEGQGNYEQYF
TRBJ2-7 . TRBV27 CASSIIGAEQYF
TRBJ1-3 . TRBV15 CATSREVAGGNTIYF
TRBJ1-1 . TRBV7-6 CASSLVWLGGQSNTEAFF
TRBJ2-7 once TRBV9 CASSETGTGSYEQYF
TRBJ1-6 few TRBV7-9 CASSFYNSPLHF
TRBJ2-5 . TRBV13 CASTAAGQGMGETQYF
TRBJ1-1 . TRBV28 CASSLGPGVATEAFF
TRBJ2-2 . TRBV25-1 CASSENGELFF
TRBJ1-3 . TRBV29-1 CSGTVGNTIYF
TRBJ2-7 . TRBV4-3 CASSQDPYGASASYEQYF
TRBJ2-7 . TRBV7-9 CASSLPGQGYEQYF
TRBJ2-2 once TRBV7-9 CASSLVREPGGELFF
TRBJ1-1 few TRBV27 CASRTTGGNTEAFF
TRBJ1-1 . TRBV2 CASSDRDGSPDPQAFF